This entry concerns a single TCR beta chain. Clones were read by immunoSEQ multiplex PCR, and TCRdb kept only the in-frame ones, dropping some. This table has 120,000 or so clones, less than 75% appearing once. The sample comes from a study of blood T cell repertoires in COVID-19. The CDR3 is 12 amino acids. The V end lost 2 bases, the J end lost 5 bases, and 7 bases lay between the germline ends. The germline gives CDR1 MNHNY, CDR2 SVGAGI (reference sequence). The TCR originated in a human donor with acute or convalescent COVID-19. The donor label of this sample is uncertain. V is TRBV6-6 and J is TRBJ2-7; D perhaps matches TRBD1 (5 bases). The sample consisted of peripheral blood. CDR3 protein: CASSYGADEQYF. In nucleotides, the CDR3 is TGTGCCAGCAGTTACGGGGCGGACGAGCAGTACTTC.